Below, 8 T cell receptor beta chains from the same sample are listed, as sequenced in a study of beta chain features in type 1 diabetes (dated by TCRdb to 2016 to 2019). What the research found in general, with its limitations: In all four CD4+ subsets, TCRB CDR3 length was moderately but significantly shorter in type 1 diabetes patients.

These receptors have no identified antigens. Library preparation employed the immunoSEQ multiplex PCR assay. All of the isolated RNA was reverse transcribed with the High Capacity cDNA Reverse Transcription Kit, so expressed TCRB transcripts were sequenced. TCRdb limited this immuneACCESS table to in-frame rearrangements with V and J called. A share of clones is missing; checked studies link under half to unresolved V genes, and the rest is unexplained. The sample has about 170,000 clones on record, less than 9.5% of them singletons. About 0.9% of the sample rests with the top ten. Source material: central memory CD4+ T cells from blood. The receptors originated from a woman aged 40 to 50 with type 1 diabetes.

The chain couples TRBV5-1 to TRBJ2-5; 12 bases align to TRBD1. Germline V CDR1 and CDR2: SGHRS, YFSETQ. The CDR3 has 16 amino acids. After removal of 3 bases from V and 5 bases from J, the junction contained 8 bases not matched to a gene. CDR3 sequence: CASSWRGQGASETQYF. The CDR3 bases are TGCGCCAGCAGCTGGAGGGGACAGGGGGCTTCGGAGACCCAGTACTTC.

A few counts support this clone. The chain employs TRBV28 and TRBJ2-7; D might be TRBD1 (5 bases). Trimming took 8 bases from V and 4 from J, leaving 21 bases between them. The CDR3 is made up of 15 amino acids. Germline values: CDR1 MDHEN, CDR2 SYDVKM. CDR3 nucleotides: TGTGCCAGCGGGGTGGGCAGGGCGAAAGGTTACGAGCAGTACTTC. Translation gives CASGVGRAKGYEQYF.

The chain combines TRBV7-9 with TRBJ1-1, with unresolved D. This CDR3 is built from 14 residues. V was cut by 3 bases and J by 5 bases, with 13 bases left in between. Per germline, CDR1 SEHNR and CDR2 FQNEAQ (reference sequence). CDR3 DNA: TGTGCCAGCAGCTTGTCGCGACTGTGGACTGAAGCTTTCTTT. Translating it yields CASSLSRLWTEAFF.

This clone has more than one count but fewer than ten. The chain links TRBV29-1 to TRBJ2-5; D remains ambiguous. The V end was cut by 7 bases, the J end by 5 bases, with 14 bases between. CDR1 SQVTM and CDR2 ANQGSEA come from the germline V gene. The CDR3 totals 12 residues. CDR3 nucleotides: TGCAGCGGGGTTACTGGGCTGGAGACCCAGTACTTC. Residues: CSGVTGLETQYF.

This clone was counted between two and nine times. This chain joins TRBV23-1 and TRBJ2-7; TRBD1 might be the D (5 bases). TRBV23-1 is designated an ORF whose function remains uncertain. Trimming took off 4 bases at V and 2 bases at J, with 12 bases between the two ends. The CDR3 extends over 14 amino acids. The CDR3: CASSRPRGPYEQYF. The CDR3 coding sequence is TGCGCCAGCAGTCGACCAAGGGGCCCCTACGAGCAGTACTTC.

The chain joins TRBV9 to TRBJ1-2; TRBD1 aligns across 8 bases. The length of the CDR3 is 13 residues. Germline CDR1 reads SGDLS; CDR2 reads YYNGEE. The V and J ends lost 3 bases and 8 bases, in that order; junction bases with no gene match: 6. Written as DNA, the CDR3 is TGTGCCAGCAGCGAACGACAGGGGCGCGGCTACACCTTC. It specifies CASSERQGRGYTF.

In this sample, this clone turned up a few times. The chain has TRBV11-2 and TRBJ2-7; 8 positions agree with TRBD2. The CDR3 has 14 residues. Germline V gene sequence: CDR1 SGHAT, CDR2 FQNNGV. J gave up 3 bases and V 8 bases, and 9 bases lay outside the gene matches. The CDR3 bases are TGTGCCAGCGGGGGTAGCGGGGCCAACTACGAGCAGTACTTC. It yields the protein CASGGSGANYEQYF.

The V gene is TRBV7-3, the J gene TRBJ2-2, with D hard to call. The CDR3 runs to 16 residues. Germline V gene lookup returns CDR1 SGHTA and CDR2 FQGTGA. Trimming left V 1 base short and J 0 bases short, with 9 bases between. CDR3 DNA sequence: TGTGCCAGCAGCTTAAGAGGTGACGCGAACACCGGGGAGCTGTTTTTT. Translated: CASSLRGDANTGELFF.